This T cell receptor (beta chain) stems from a study of blood T cell repertoires in COVID-19. Using immunoSEQ multiplex PCR, the repertoire was profiled, and TCRdb retains in-frame clones only, with some absent. The sample includes roughly 500,000 clones, approximately 85% of them seen just once. The V end lost 2 bases, the J end lost 0 bases, and 10 bases lay between the germline ends. The CDR3 runs to 15 residues. Germline V gives CDR1 SGHAT, CDR2 FQNNGV. This sequence was found in a human donor in a cohort sampled during active COVID-19. The sequenced material came from peripheral blood. The genes are TRBV11-2 and TRBJ1-2; perhaps TRBD1 as D (6 bases). CDR3 region: CASSLFQGPNYGYTF. CDR3 sequence (DNA): TGTGCCAGCAGCTTATTCCAGGGGCCTAACTATGGCTACACCTTC.